The rows below give T cell receptor beta chains drawn from one sample of a study of shared clonotypes between healthy human individuals. Measured with immunoSEQ multiplex PCR; TCRdb has only the in-frame clones, and not every one. Here the sample spans about 110,000 clones, around 71% being singletons. Sequenced material: memory CD8+ T cells sorted from blood. These receptors all stem from a woman younger than 45 in good health. CDR3s include the opening cysteine and the closing phenylalanine or tryptophan. Each record gives: D gene, CDR3 length, J gene, V gene, clone size, CDR3 protein, CDR3 DNA. D genes are given only for firm matches. Size is stated for part of the rows, as once, few or many counts, or as a class when the clone is expanded.

d_gene: NA
len: 15
j_gene: TRBJ2-7
v_gene: TRBV7-9
abundance: NA
CDR3aa: CASSLEEGSSYEQYF
CDR3nt: TGTGCCAGCAGCTTAGAGGAGGGTAGCTCCTACGAGCAGTACTTC

d_gene: NA
len: 16
j_gene: TRBJ1-1
v_gene: TRBV13
abundance: NA
CDR3aa: CASSLGLGALNTEAFF
CDR3nt: TGTGCCAGCAGCTTAGGGCTAGGGGCCTTGAACACTGAAGCTTTCTTT

d_gene: TRBD2
len: 15
j_gene: TRBJ2-3
v_gene: TRBV6-5
abundance: NA
CDR3aa: CASRRDYQITDTQYF
CDR3nt: TGTGCCAGCAGAAGGGACTACCAAATCACAGATACGCAGTATTTT

d_gene: NA
len: 14
j_gene: TRBJ2-3
v_gene: TRBV10-3
abundance: NA
CDR3aa: CAISERLGADTQYF
CDR3nt: TGTGCCATCAGTGAAAGGCTGGGGGCAGATACGCAGTATTTT

d_gene: TRBD1
len: 14
j_gene: TRBJ2-1
v_gene: TRBV7-2
abundance: NA
CDR3aa: CASSPQTGENEQFF
CDR3nt: TGTGCCAGCAGCCCCCAGACAGGGGAGAATGAGCAGTTCTTC

d_gene: TRBD2
len: 17
j_gene: TRBJ2-5
v_gene: TRBV10-2
abundance: NA
CDR3aa: CASSEGLAGENQETQYF
CDR3nt: TGCGCCAGCAGTGAAGGGCTAGCGGGTGAAAACCAAGAGACCCAGTACTTC

d_gene: TRBD1
len: 15
j_gene: TRBJ1-2
v_gene: TRBV6-1
abundance: NA
CDR3aa: CASSPDVDRGGGYTF
CDR3nt: TGTGCCAGCAGTCCGGATGTAGACAGGGGAGGTGGCTACACCTTC

d_gene: TRBD1
len: 11
j_gene: TRBJ1-1
v_gene: TRBV7-9
abundance: few
CDR3aa: CASSRDSWAFF
CDR3nt: TGTGCCAGCAGTCGGGACAGTTGGGCTTTCTTT

d_gene: NA
len: 14
j_gene: TRBJ2-6
v_gene: TRBV11-2
abundance: NA
CDR3aa: CASFRGSGANVLTF
CDR3nt: TGTGCCAGCTTCCGGGGCTCTGGGGCCAACGTCCTGACTTTC

d_gene: NA
len: 14
j_gene: TRBJ1-5
v_gene: TRBV6-1
abundance: NA
CDR3aa: CASSESLGDEPQHF
CDR3nt: TGTGCCAGCAGTGAATCTCTAGGAGATGAGCCCCAGCATTTT